Presented here are 9 T cell receptor beta chains from one specimen sequenced in a study of blood T cell repertoires in COVID-19. TCRdb's copy holds only in-frame clones and misses some; the assay was immunoSEQ multiplex PCR. The repertoire consists of about 250,000 clones, with around nine tenths occurring once and the leading ten covering about 1.6%. Sequenced sample: PBMCs or T cells enriched from blood (not recorded which). The receptors derive from a woman aged 50 to 60 who had recovered from COVID-19.

The chain is built from TRBV5-6 and TRBJ2-7, with D possibly being TRBD2 (5 bases). CDR3 length: 15 amino acids. V was cut by 0 bases and J by 4 bases, with 14 bases left in between. Germline V CDR1 and CDR2: SGHDT, YYEEEE. Written as DNA, the CDR3 is TGTGCCAGCAGCTTGGGAGGTTACGGGGTGTACGAGCAGTACTTC. It encodes CASSLGGYGVYEQYF.

The rearrangement links TRBV27 to TRBJ1-6; 10 nucleotides align to TRBD1. V lost 1 base and J lost 9; bases outside the gene matches: 6. The CDR3 has 16 residues. Germline V CDR1 and CDR2: MNHEY, SMNVEV (reference sequence). CDR3 nucleotide sequence: TGTGCCAGCAGTTTATTTTCGGGACAGGGGTTTTCACCCCTCCACTTT. This codes for CASSLFSGQGFSPLHF.

CDR3 region: CASSSDRGSTEAFF. The CDR3 DNA reads as TGTGCCAGCAGCTCCGACAGGGGTTCCACTGAAGCTTTCTTT. This chain links TRBV3-1 (or the pseudogene TRBV3-2) with TRBJ1-1, with 8 nucleotides matching TRBD1. Germline-derived CDR1 and CDR2 are LGHDT and YNNKEL (reference sequence). V lost 5 bases, J lost 4 bases, and 6 bases stayed unmatched. The CDR3 totals 14 residues.

This chain uses TRBV4-1 with TRBJ1-1; D is unresolved. The CDR3 is 15 amino acids. Germline V CDR1 and CDR2: MGHRA, YSYEKL. Trimming cost V 4 bases and J 0 bases, with 12 bases left between them. This CDR3 reads CASSPLVFLNTEAFF. CDR3 DNA sequence: TGCGCCAGCAGCCCCCTTGTCTTCCTGAACACTGAAGCTTTCTTT.

The CDR3 region is CATHRGSGIGYTF. DNA of the CDR3: TGTGCCACCCACAGGGGATCAGGGATTGGCTACACCTTC. This chain joins TRBV5-6 and TRBJ1-2, with 7 nucleotides matching TRBD1. Germline CDR1 reads SGHDT; CDR2 reads YYEEEE. The J segment lost 7 bases and the V segment lost 9 bases, leaving 12 bases of the junction unmatched. The CDR3 consists of 13 residues.

In its sample, this clone was seen once. The chain employs TRBV29-1 and TRBJ2-7, with 9 bases fitting TRBD1. The CDR3 length is 16 residues. V lost 5 bases, J lost 3 bases, and 14 bases stayed unmatched. Germline V CDR1 and CDR2: SQVTM, ANQGSEA. CDR3 sequence: CSVRGSGTGSVYEQYF. The CDR3 bases are TGCAGCGTTCGGGGATCCGGGACAGGGTCCGTCTACGAGCAGTACTTC.

The genes are TRBV15 and TRBJ1-2; maybe TRBD1 (6 bases). The CDR3 extends over 15 amino acids. Germline loops: CDR1 LNHNV, CDR2 YYDKDF (reference sequence). Trimming left V 0 bases short and J 4 bases short, with 12 bases between. The CDR3 bases are TGTGCCACCAGCAGAGATTCCCAGGGGACCTATGGCTACACCTTC. Its translation: CATSRDSQGTYGYTF.

The rearrangement links TRBV6-2 or TRBV6-3 to TRBJ2-1, with 7 bases that match TRBD1. In germline, CDR1 is MNHEY, CDR2 SVGEGT. V lost 5 bases to trimming and J lost 0 bases; unmatched junction nucleotides: 7. The CDR3 totals 16 residues. The CDR3 here is CASSHPGQSSYNEQFF. The CDR3 DNA reads TGTGCCAGCAGTCACCCGGGACAGAGCTCCTACAATGAGCAGTTCTTC.

The genes are TRBV4-1 and TRBJ1-2; 8 positions match TRBD1. The ends lost 3 bases at V and 5 bases at J; junction bases unmatched: 8. Germline values: CDR1 MGHRA, CDR2 YSYEKL. CDR3 length: 15 residues. CDR3 protein: CASSQEGQAGYGYTF. The CDR3 DNA is TGCGCCAGCAGCCAGGAGGGACAGGCGGGATATGGCTACACCTTC.